The next 12 T cell receptor beta chains were all read from a single sample in a study of T-cell memory formation after mild COVID-19. TCRdb reprocessed the 5' RACE reads via MiXCR and lists one record per CDR3 protein. This table has under 300,000 distinct CDR3 sequences, around 8% appearing once. Material: PBMCs or a T cell subset sorted from them (not recorded which). The receptors originated from a man aged 18 to 29 who had mild COVID-19 (a few samples of this study predate the infection). Cell type and time point are not known.

V gene TRBV7-2 combines with J gene TRBJ1-1; D is uncertain. Germline loops: CDR1 SGHTA, CDR2 FQGNSA. The V gene lost 5 bases and the J gene lost 3 bases, with 13 bases spanning the gap. The CDR3 has 14 residues. The chain's CDR3 is CASSRAYGDTEAFF. The CDR3 DNA follows: TGTGCCAGCAGCCGTGCGTACGGGGACACTGAAGCTTTCTTT.

This clonotype appeared a few times. The V gene is TRBV28, the J gene TRBJ2-1; D possibly uses TRBD1 or TRBD2 (5 bases each). V was shortened by 7 bases and J by 1 base, with 11 bases between the two germline ends. The CDR3 runs 14 residues. Germline V gene data show CDR1 as MDHEN and CDR2 as SYDVKM. The CDR3 nucleotides read TGTGCCAGCAATTGGGGCGGGTCCTACAATGAGCAGTTCTTC. As protein: CASNWGGSYNEQFF.

The gene calls are TRBV10-3 and TRBJ1-6; D call uncertain. This CDR3 spans 12 amino acids. Per germline, CDR1 ENHRY and CDR2 SYGVKD. V lost 8 bases, J lost 8 bases, and 10 bases lay in between. CDR3 residues: CAIGGSDSPLHF. The DNA for the CDR3 is TGTGCCATCGGCGGATCGGATTCACCCCTCCACTTT.

This CDR3 reads CASSRGPQGARETQYF. CDR3 DNA: TGTGCCAGCTCACGCGGCCCTCAGGGGGCCCGAGAGACCCAGTACTTC. The chain carries TRBV18 and TRBJ2-5; TRBD1 matches at 8 bases. From germline, CDR1 is KGHSH and CDR2 LQKENI. The CDR3 loop spans 16 amino acids. The trim removed 4 bases at V and 4 bases at J, leaving 11 bases unmatched.

This clonotype was detected ten times or more. The chain combines TRBV2 with TRBJ2-2, with D hard to call. The CDR3 length is 14 residues. Germline V gives CDR1 SNHLY, CDR2 FYNNEI. V was cut by 1 base and J by 1 base, with 4 bases left in between. CDR3 in DNA: TGTGCCAGCAGTGAAGGCAAGAACACCGGGGAGCTGTTTTTT. Protein product: CASSEGKNTGELFF.

The rearrangement uses TRBV12-3 or TRBV12-4 and TRBJ1-3; weak D call: TRBD1 (5 bases). The V end was cut by 5 bases, the J end by 1 base, with 15 bases between. CDR3 length: 16 amino acids. The CDR3 DNA is TGTGCCAGCAGTGCCGGGGGGTTCCTTTCTGGAAACACCATATATTTT. It codes for CASSAGGFLSGNTIYF.

This chain joins TRBV6-5 and TRBJ2-7; the match to TRBD1 covers 8 bases. With 2 bases clipped from V and 5 bases from J, the junction kept 14 bases outside the gene matches. This CDR3 is 17 amino acids long. CDR1 and CDR2 (germline): MNHEY, SVGAGI. CDR3 in amino acids: CASSYMGDRNPRDEQYF. The CDR3 nucleotides read TGTGCCAGCAGTTACATGGGGGACAGGAACCCGCGCGACGAGCAGTACTTC.

This clonotype was detected ten times or more. The gene calls are TRBV12-3 or TRBV12-4 and TRBJ2-3; D gene ambiguous. Deletions cut 8 bases from V and 0 bases from J, with 12 bases between. This CDR3 has 14 amino acids. In DNA form, the CDR3 reads TGTGCCAGCGACCGGAGCTTTAGCACAGATACGCAGTATTTT. This gives the protein CASDRSFSTDTQYF.

This sequence joins TRBV4-1 and TRBJ2-1; 11 positions match TRBD2. CDR1 is MGHRA, CDR2 YSYEKL, per germline. J gave up 7 bases and V 0 bases, and 8 bases lay outside the gene matches. This CDR3 comprises 17 residues. CDR3 residues: CASSQDTDSGGANEQFF. CDR3 DNA: TGCGCCAGCAGCCAAGATACGGATAGCGGGGGGGCTAATGAGCAGTTCTTC.

This clonotype was detected a few times. The chain employs TRBV7-8 and TRBJ1-2; D remains ambiguous. Trimming pared 3 bases from V and 2 bases from J, leaving 7 bases between. The CDR3 runs 13 residues. Germline V gene lookup returns CDR1 SGHVS and CDR2 FQNEAQ. CDR3 amino acids: CASSFMANYGYTF. CDR3 bases: TGTGCCAGCAGCTTTATGGCGAACTATGGCTACACCTTC.

There are a few counts of this clonotype. The J gene is TRBJ2-7, the V gene TRBV5-1, with TRBD1 matching over 7 bases. The V gene's germline CDR1 is SGHRS and CDR2 YFSETQ. There are 13 residues in the CDR3. With V trimmed by 7 bases and J by 6 bases, 10 bases remained unmatched. The DNA for the CDR3 is TGCGCCAGCTGGGACGACAGGGATGCCGAGCAGTACTTC. It specifies CASWDDRDAEQYF.

The chain joins TRBV5-4 to TRBJ2-6; D is perhaps TRBD2 (6 bases). The V end lost 3 bases, the J end lost 0 bases, and 16 bases lay between the germline ends. Germline V gives CDR1 SGHNT, CDR2 YYREEE (reference sequence). CDR3 size: 18 residues. The CDR3 protein is CASSSPGLGLSGANVLTF. CDR3 sequence (DNA): TGTGCCAGCAGCTCGCCGGGACTCGGTCTCTCTGGGGCCAACGTCCTGACTTTC.